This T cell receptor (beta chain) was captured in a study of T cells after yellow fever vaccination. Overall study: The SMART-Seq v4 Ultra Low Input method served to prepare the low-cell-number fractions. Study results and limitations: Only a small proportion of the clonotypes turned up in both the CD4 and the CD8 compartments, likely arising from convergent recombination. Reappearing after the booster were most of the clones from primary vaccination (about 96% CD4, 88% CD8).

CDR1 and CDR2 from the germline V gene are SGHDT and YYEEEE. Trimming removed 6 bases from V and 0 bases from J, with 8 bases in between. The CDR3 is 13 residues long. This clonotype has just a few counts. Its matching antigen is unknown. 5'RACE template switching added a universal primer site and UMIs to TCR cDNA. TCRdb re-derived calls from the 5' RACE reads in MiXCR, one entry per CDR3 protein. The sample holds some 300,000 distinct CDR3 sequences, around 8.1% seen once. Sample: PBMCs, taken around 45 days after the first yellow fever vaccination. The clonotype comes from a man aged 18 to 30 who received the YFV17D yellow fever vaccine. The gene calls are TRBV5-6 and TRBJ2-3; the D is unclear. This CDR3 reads CASTPMSTDTQYF. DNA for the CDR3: TGTGCCAGCACCCCCATGAGCACAGATACGCAGTATTTT.